Listed here are 5 T cell receptor beta chains from one sample, sequenced in a study of cytomegalovirus exposure and HLA in healthy donors. The PCR made use of 60 Vbeta and 13 Jbeta primers. Profiling relied on immunoSEQ multiplex PCR, and the TCRdb table lists in-frame clones only, not all of them. Of 55,000 to 85,000 clones listed, 72% are singletons. The source material was PBMCs. The receptor source for this set is a woman aged 35 to 49 in good health and CMV-seropositive.

The rearrangement uses TRBV5-6 and TRBJ2-1, with a weak D call TRBD2 (7 bases). V dropped 0 bases and J dropped 5 bases, with 15 bases sitting between them. Germline values: CDR1 SGHDT, CDR2 YYEEEE. The CDR3 sequence is 16 residues long. The chain's CDR3 is CASSLDSGGRNNEQFF. CDR3 nucleotides: TGTGCCAGCAGCTTGGATTCGGGGGGCCGAAACAATGAGCAGTTCTTC.

This chain uses TRBV7-6 with TRBJ1-1, with TRBD1 matching over 9 bases. The V and J ends lost 1 base and 1 base, in that order; junction bases with no gene match: 13. CDR1 SGHVS and CDR2 FNYEAQ come from the germline V gene. The CDR3 is made up of 19 amino acids. The CDR3, as DNA: TGTGCCAGCAGCTTAGTCGGGGGGCTGGACAGGGGCAGGAACACTGAAGCTTTCTTT. Translating it yields CASSLVGGLDRGRNTEAFF.

J is TRBJ1-2 and V is TRBV6-1; possibly TRBD1 for D (6 bases). Looked up from germline, CDR1 is MNHNS and CDR2 is SASEGT. With 4 bases removed from V and 3 bases from J, the gap between germline ends came to 12 bases. This CDR3 has 14 amino acids. The CDR3 sequence is CASSAGGRDYGYTF. The CDR3 region has the DNA TGTGCCAGCAGTGCGGGGGGCCGTGACTATGGCTACACCTTC.

The chain carries TRBV5-4 and TRBJ1-4; D possibly corresponds to TRBD1 (6 bases). The CDR3 sequence is 14 residues long. CDR1 and CDR2 (germline): SGHNT, YYREEE (reference sequence). Trimming removed 4 bases from V and 8 bases from J, with 15 bases in between. This CDR3 is CASSHTGTREKLFF. The CDR3 nucleotides read TGTGCCAGCAGCCACACAGGGACGAGGGAAAAACTGTTTTTT.

The chain uses TRBV2 and TRBJ2-1; D unclear. V lost 4 bases and J 7 bases, leaving 5 bases between the germline ends. Per germline, CDR1 SNHLY and CDR2 FYNNEI. The CDR3 sequence is 11 residues long. The CDR3 DNA is TGTGCCAGCAGTGTCAGAAATGAGCAGTTCTTC. Translating it yields CASSVRNEQFF.